These T cell receptor beta chains were read from a single sample in a study of shared clonotypes between healthy human individuals. Method: immunoSEQ multiplex PCR; TCRdb's copy keeps in-frame clones and lacks some. This repertoire shows about 2.3 million clones, roughly 93% found once; its top ten account for 0.35% to 0.45%. The specimen was naive CD4+ T cells from PBMCs. These receptors all come from a man younger than 35 in good health. Some clones in this sample may be carry-over from other donors' samples. CDR3s include the opening cysteine and the closing phenylalanine or tryptophan. Each record gives: V gene, D gene, clone size, J gene, CDR3 DNA, CDR3 protein. The D gene is left open where the match is weak. Rows may omit the clone size; those that give it use once, few, many or a size class.

TRBV25-1	.	.	TRBJ2-7	TGTGCCAGCAGTACCCAACAGAGCTACGAGCAGTACTTC	CASSTQQSYEQYF
TRBV19	.	.	TRBJ2-5	TGTGCCAGTAGTATATGGGCAGGGGAAGAGACCCAGTACTTC	CASSIWAGEETQYF
TRBV20-1	TRBD1	.	TRBJ1-2	TGCAGTGCGACAGGGGGCGGCTACACCTTC	CSATGGGYTF
TRBV19	.	.	TRBJ1-5	TGTGCCAGTACCCACGCCCTAGACCATAGCAATCAGCCCCAGCATTTT	CASTHALDHSNQPQHF
TRBV6-6	TRBD2	.	TRBJ2-1	TGTGCCAGCAGCCCGAGACTAGCGGGAGTTTTCAATGAGCAGTTCTTC	CASSPRLAGVFNEQFF
TRBV5-4	.	.	TRBJ2-1	TGTGCCAGCAGCCTTAGTCAGACTACATCCCATGAGCAGTTCTTC	CASSLSQTTSHEQFF
TRBV14	.	.	TRBJ2-2	TGTGCCAGCAGCCAAGATCCCAACACCGGGGAGCTGTTTTTT	CASSQDPNTGELFF
TRBV6-1	TRBD1	.	TRBJ2-5	TGTGCCAGCCGGCCGAGGGACAGGGCGCCGGAGACCCAGTACTTC	CASRPRDRAPETQYF
TRBV18	.	.	TRBJ2-7	TGTGCCAGCTCACATCTAGAGGCCTCCTCCTACGAGCAGTACTTC	CASSHLEASSYEQYF
TRBV29-1	.	once	TRBJ1-5	TGCAGCGTTGGGGCGGGGGGCTCAAATCAGCCCCAGCATTTT	CSVGAGGSNQPQHF
TRBV4-1	TRBD2	.	TRBJ2-1	TGCGCCAGCAGCCTCTCCCTAGCGGGAACTTACAATGAGCAGTTCTTC	CASSLSLAGTYNEQFF
TRBV10-3	.	.	TRBJ2-1	TGTGCCATCACCGCAGGACGACCGAACAATGAGCAGTTCTTC	CAITAGRPNNEQFF
TRBV7-8	TRBD1	.	TRBJ2-2	TGTGCCAGCAGCTTTAACAGGGGGCACGGGGAGCTGTTTTTT	CASSFNRGHGELFF
TRBV18	.	.	TRBJ2-1	TGTGCCAGCTCCCGACTGAGCTCCTACAATGAGCAGTTCTTC	CASSRLSSYNEQFF
TRBV10-3	.	.	TRBJ2-1	TGTGCCATCAGTGGCCGCGGCTACAACAATGAGCAGTTCTTC	CAISGRGYNNEQFF
TRBV18	.	.	TRBJ1-4	TGTGCCAGCTCACCCAGCTCTAATGAAAAACTGTTTTTT	CASSPSSNEKLFF
TRBV4-3	.	.	TRBJ2-2	TGCGCCAGCAGCCAAGATTTCAGGGGGGTAGGGAACACCGGGGAGCTGTTTTTT	CASSQDFRGVGNTGELFF
TRBV7-6	.	.	TRBJ2-5	TGTGCCAGCAGCTTGGACGGAGCAGGGACCCAGTACTTC	CASSLDGAGTQYF
TRBV5-4	TRBD1	.	TRBJ2-5	TGTGCCAGCAGCGTACAGGGGGACCGCCAAGAGACCCAGTACTTC	CASSVQGDRQETQYF
TRBV7-2	.	.	TRBJ2-2	TGTGCCAGCAGGAGAGGAGGGATCACCGGGGAGCTGTTTTTT	CASRRGGITGELFF
TRBV28	.	.	TRBJ2-3	TGTGCCAGCAGCCCAATTGGGGGCAGGAAGCTGGGGGATACGCAGTATTTT	CASSPIGGRKLGDTQYF
TRBV6-6	TRBD2	.	TRBJ2-7	TGTGCCAGCAGTTACACTAGCGGGACCTACGAGCAGTACTTC	CASSYTSGTYEQYF
TRBV5-1	.	.	TRBJ2-2	TGCGCCAGCAGCGGCAACTCCGGGGGTCCCGGGGAGCTGTTTTTT	CASSGNSGGPGELFF
TRBV5-4	.	.	TRBJ1-1	TGTGCCAGCAGCTCTCTCGACTCCCAGGCCACTGAAGCTTTCTTT	CASSSLDSQATEAFF
TRBV7-3	.	.	TRBJ1-1	TGTGCCAGCAGCCCACGAGCCGGGACGGGGACTGAAGCTTTCTTT	CASSPRAGTGTEAFF
TRBV23-1	.	.	TRBJ2-7	TGCGCCAGCATTGCGGAGGGCAGACTCTCGCGCGAGCAGTACTTC	CASIAEGRLSREQYF
TRBV6-5	.	.	TRBJ2-4	TGTGCCAGCAAGGTTGGGGACATTCAGTACTTC	CASKVGDIQYF
TRBV9	.	.	TRBJ2-1	TGTGCCAGCGGCAGAAGGTGGGAGAGGGAAAATGAGCAGTTCTTC	CASGRRWERENEQFF
TRBV28	TRBD2	.	TRBJ2-7	TGTGCCAGCAGTCTCCCCCGCCGGGGGGTCCACGAGCAGTACTTC	CASSLPRRGVHEQYF
TRBV11-2	.	.	TRBJ2-5	TGTGCCAGCAGCTTAGGCCCTCGGGCGGGGACCCAGTACTTC	CASSLGPRAGTQYF
TRBV15	.	.	TRBJ1-3	TGTGCCACCAGCAGGGTGACAGGAGGAAACACCATATATTTT	CATSRVTGGNTIYF
TRBV6-5	TRBD1	.	TRBJ2-2	TGTGCCAGCAGGGACAGGGCCACCGGGGAGCTGTTTTTT	CASRDRATGELFF
TRBV6-6	.	.	TRBJ1-5	TGTGCCAGCAGTTACTCCCTCGGGGGCAATCAGCCCCAGCATTTT	CASSYSLGGNQPQHF
TRBV28	.	.	TRBJ1-2	TGTGCCAGCTCCGGGGCAGCCCCTAACTATGGCTACACCTTC	CASSGAAPNYGYTF
TRBV6-5	.	.	TRBJ2-5	TGTGCCAGCAGTTACTCGAGCACAGGGGAGACCCAGTACTTC	CASSYSSTGETQYF
TRBV7-3	.	.	TRBJ2-1	TGTGCCAGCAGCCCGACCGACCAGGGGAGGTTCGGAGTTGTCCATGAGCAGTTCTTC	CASSPTDQGRFGVVHEQFF
TRBV5-1	.	.	TRBJ1-1	TGCGCCAGCCGGATAAGGACCCAGGGAACTGAAGCTTTCTTT	CASRIRTQGTEAFF
TRBV6-1	.	.	TRBJ2-7	TGTGCCAGCAGTCTAGTAGGCATGACTTACGAGCAGTACTTC	CASSLVGMTYEQYF